The 4 T cell receptor beta chains presented below share a single source sample, sequenced in a study of cytomegalovirus exposure and HLA in healthy donors. The PCR used 60 Vbeta and 13 Jbeta primers. The data were produced by immunoSEQ multiplex PCR, yet TCRdb's version contains in-frame clones alone and is incomplete. The sample has about 160,000 clones; approximately 70% are singletons. Material for sequencing was PBMCs. These receptors were collected from a man in his forties in good health and CMV-seropositive.

V and J are TRBV6-6 and TRBJ1-1, with D perhaps matching TRBD1 (6 bases). Per the germline V gene, CDR1 is MNHNY and CDR2 is SVGAGI (reference sequence). Trimming cost V 3 bases and J 8 bases, with 13 bases left between them. The CDR3 is made up of 13 amino acids. The CDR3 reads CASSYEGGGEAFF. The CDR3 nucleotides are TGTGCCAGCAGTTATGAGGGAGGGGGGGAAGCTTTCTTT.

The chain is built from TRBV5-1 and TRBJ2-5, with D uncertain. TRBJ2-7 explains the end of the DNA better; the J call may be wrong. Germline V gene lookup returns CDR1 SGHRS and CDR2 YFSETQ. This CDR3 is 14 amino acids long. The CDR3 region is CASSFGRNSYEQYF. The DNA for the CDR3 is TGCGCCAGCAGCTTCGGCAGGAACTCCTACGAGCAGTACTTC.

There are a few counts of this clone. The genes are TRBV7-2 and TRBJ2-5; D is perhaps TRBD2 (6 bases). V dropped 1 base and J dropped 5 bases, with 11 bases sitting between them. CDR3 length: 14 residues. Germline CDR1 is SGHTA and CDR2 is FQGNSA. CDR3 sequence: CASSLVAGRETQYF. CDR3 nucleotide sequence: TGTGCCAGCAGCTTAGTGGCAGGGAGGGAGACCCAGTACTTC. Combining the CDR3 with reference TRBV7-2 and TRBJ2-5 gives the whole variable domain GAGVSQSPSNKVTEKGKDVELRCDPISGHTALYWYRQSLGQGLEFLIYFQGNSAPDKSGLPSDRFSAERTGGSVSTLTIQRTQQEDSAVYLCASSLVAGRETQYFGPGTRLLVL.

This chain joins TRBV5-4 and TRBJ1-1; weak D call: TRBD1 (5 bases). The CDR3 spans 17 residues. Germline V gene lookup returns CDR1 SGHNT and CDR2 YYREEE (reference sequence). V lost 5 bases and J lost 3, with 23 bases in between. The chain's CDR3 is CASSRGTWRDGDTEAFF. The CDR3, as DNA: TGTGCCAGCAGTCGTGGGACGTGGCGGGATGGGGACACTGAAGCTTTCTTT. The full variable domain, completed using reference TRBV5-4 and TRBJ1-1, is ETGVTQSPTHLIKTRGQQVTLRCSSQSGHNTVSWYQQALGQGPQFIFQYYREEENGRGNFPPRFSGLQFPNYSSELNVNALELDDSALYLCASSRGTWRDGDTEAFFGQGTRLTVV.